This T cell receptor (beta chain) emerged from a study of blood T cell repertoires in COVID-19. Study context: Samples of COVID-19 (acute and convalescent) were obtained from the United States, Italy and Spain.

Libraries were prepared by immunoSEQ multiplex PCR; TCRdb keeps only in-frame clonotypes and omits some of them. Of approximately 280,000 clones listed, 84% were seen once; the top ten hold almost 1.5%. As concerns this clone: Other DNA sequences of this sample code for an identical CDR3.

V lost 4 bases and J lost 2; bases outside the gene matches: 1. There are 12 residues in the CDR3. From germline, CDR1 is SQVTM and CDR2 ANQGSEA. Seattle's enrolled individuals joined amid active infection and were then monitored longitudinally. The receptor was isolated from a human donor with COVID-19, enrolled during active disease. The donor label of this sample is uncertain. This chain uses TRBV29-1 with TRBJ2-5; 7 bases line up with TRBD2. The sequenced sample consisted of peripheral blood. CDR3 sequence reads: CSVGGGQETQYF. The CDR3 region has the DNA TGCAGCGTTGGGGGGGGGCAAGAGACCCAGTACTTC.